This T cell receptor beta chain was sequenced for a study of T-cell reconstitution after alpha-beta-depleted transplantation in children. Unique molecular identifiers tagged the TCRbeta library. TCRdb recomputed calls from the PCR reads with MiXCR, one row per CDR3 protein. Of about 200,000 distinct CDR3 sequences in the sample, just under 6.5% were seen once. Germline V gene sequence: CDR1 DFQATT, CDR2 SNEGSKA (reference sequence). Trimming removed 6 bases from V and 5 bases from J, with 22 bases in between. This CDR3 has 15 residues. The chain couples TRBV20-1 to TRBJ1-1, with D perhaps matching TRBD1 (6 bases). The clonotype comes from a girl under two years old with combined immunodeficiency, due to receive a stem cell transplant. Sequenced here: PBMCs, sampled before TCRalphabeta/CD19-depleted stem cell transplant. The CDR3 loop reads CSASPGTGFDTEAFF. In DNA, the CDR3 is TGCAGTGCCTCCCCCGGCACAGGGTTTGATACTGAAGCTTTCTTT.